This entry lists 24 T cell receptor beta chains sequenced from one sample in a study of shared clonotypes between healthy human individuals. This table comes from immunoSEQ multiplex PCR, and its TCRdb copy is limited to in-frame clones, with some not included. This repertoire shows under 2,000,000 clones, 85% to 95% found once; its top ten account for roughly 1%. Naive CD8 cells comprised CD45RO-negative, CCR7-positively selected cells, excluding terminally differentiated effector memory CD45RA+ cells. The specimen was naive CD8+ T cells sorted from blood. These receptors were obtained from a man aged 18 to 30 in good health.

The V call is TRBV29-1, the J call TRBJ2-1, with D possibly matching TRBD1 (8 bases). Deletions cut 2 bases from V and 9 bases from J, with 20 bases between. Looked up from germline, CDR1 is SQVTM and CDR2 is ANQGSEA. The length of the CDR3 is 15 residues. DNA for the CDR3: TGCAGCGTTGAAACCGGACAGGGCCCGGGAGGTGAGCAGTTCTTC. Translation gives CSVETGQGPGGEQFF.

Details on this clone: In the same sample, other DNA sequences code for this CDR3. This rearrangement joins TRBV9 to TRBJ2-7, with 8 bases identical to TRBD1. Trimming cost V 2 bases and J 3 bases; bases outside gene matches: 4. This CDR3 comprises 14 residues. Germline assignment: CDR1 SGDLS and CDR2 YYNGEE. The CDR3 DNA reads TGTGCCAGCAGCGTGGCAGGGGGCGGCTACGAGCAGTACTTC. Its translation: CASSVAGGGYEQYF.

The chain carries TRBV9 and TRBJ2-1; D might be TRBD1 (6 bases). Trimming removed 0 bases at V and 8 bases at J, with 15 bases between. Germline-derived CDR1 and CDR2 are SGDLS and YYNGEE. The CDR3 has 15 amino acids. In nucleotides, the CDR3 is TGTGCCAGCAGCGTAGGTGGGGCGCAGGGGCATGAGCAGTTCTTC. This translates into CASSVGGAQGHEQFF.

The genes are TRBV4-3 and TRBJ2-7, with TRBD1 matching over 7 bases. V gave up 1 base and J gave up 2 bases; unmatched junction bases: 8. CDR1 is LGHNA, CDR2 YSLEER, per germline. The CDR3 loop spans 16 amino acids. The CDR3 DNA reads TGCGCCAGCAGCCAAGCCTTACCGGGACAGCCCTACGAGCAGTACTTC. It is translated as CASSQALPGQPYEQYF.

The J gene is TRBJ2-7, the V gene TRBV4-1, with TRBD1 identical over 9 bases. Germline lookup yields CDR1 MGHRA and CDR2 YSYEKL. The CDR3 covers 14 residues. Trimming cost V 5 bases and J 0 bases; bases outside gene matches: 2. The CDR3 sequence is CASSTGGGSYEQYF. Written as DNA, the CDR3 is TGCGCCAGCAGCACAGGGGGCGGCTCCTACGAGCAGTACTTC.

V is TRBV28 and J is TRBJ1-6, with 7 bases lining up with TRBD1. The ends lost 4 bases at V and 14 bases at J; junction bases unmatched: 23. CDR3 length equals 18 residues. Per germline, CDR1 MDHEN and CDR2 SYDVKM. CDR3 DNA: TGTGCCAGCAGTTCAACGACCGGGACAGAGAAGACCCTTCGTTCCCTCCACTTT. Translation gives CASSSTTGTEKTLRSLHF.

The gene calls are TRBV4-3 and TRBJ2-7; D might be TRBD1 or TRBD2, each matching 5 bases. The V and J ends lost 1 base and 3 bases respectively, with 19 bases between them. This CDR3 is 17 amino acids long. The V gene's germline CDR1 is LGHNA and CDR2 YSLEER. The CDR3 here is CASSQALGTGGGYEQYF. The CDR3 DNA follows: TGCGCCAGCAGCCAAGCTCTCGGGACCGGTGGGGGCTACGAGCAGTACTTC.

The V and J genes are TRBV4-1 and TRBJ2-7, with TRBD2 matching 9 bases. The CDR3 contains 16 residues. V gave up 1 base and J gave up 3 bases; unmatched junction bases: 7. Germline CDR1 reads MGHRA; CDR2 reads YSYEKL. CDR3 residues: CASSQGPASGDYEQYF. CDR3 in DNA: TGCGCCAGCAGCCAAGGGCCTGCTAGCGGGGACTACGAGCAGTACTTC.

V usage is TRBV19 and J usage is TRBJ1-2, with a possible D match to TRBD1 (5 bases). The length of the CDR3 is 16 residues. With 9 bases removed from V and 0 bases from J, the gap between germline ends came to 20 bases. Germline V CDR1 and CDR2: LNHDA, SQIVND (reference sequence). CDR3 amino acids: CASLDPGQGANYGYTF. In DNA, the CDR3 is TGTGCCAGCTTGGACCCTGGGCAGGGAGCTAACTATGGCTACACCTTC. The variable domain in full, with the rest retrieved from reference TRBV19 and TRBJ1-2, is DGGITQSPKYLFRKEGQNVTLSCEQNLNHDAMYWYRQDPGQGLRLIYYSQIVNDFQKGDIAEGYSVSREKKESFPLTVTSAQKNPTAFYLCASLDPGQGANYGYTFGSGTRLTVV.

The chain recombines TRBV30 with TRBJ2-2; no reliable D call. Per germline, CDR1 GTSNPN and CDR2 SVGIG (reference sequence). V gave up 2 bases and J gave up 1 base, with 8 bases separating them. CDR3 size: 14 residues. CDR3 DNA sequence: TGTGCCTGGAGTTACAAAGAGAACACCGGGGAGCTGTTTTTT. Translating it yields CAWSYKENTGELFF.

The chain couples TRBV6-5 to TRBJ2-7; D is unresolved. This CDR3 is built from 13 residues. Germline V gene data show CDR1 as MNHEY and CDR2 as SVGAGI. V was pared by 7 bases and J by 0 bases, with 10 bases between. The DNA for the CDR3 is TGTGCCAGCATGGACGCAAACTCCTACGAGCAGTACTTC. This translates into CASMDANSYEQYF.

The chain uses TRBV5-1 and TRBJ2-3; 8 bases map to TRBD2. With 4 bases clipped from V and 2 bases from J, the junction kept 9 bases outside the gene matches. The CDR3 contains 16 residues. The germline gives CDR1 SGHRS, CDR2 YFSETQ. The CDR3 protein is CASSPGLDTITDTQYF. In DNA, the CDR3 is TGCGCCAGCAGCCCGGGACTAGATACTATCACAGATACGCAGTATTTT.

The CDR3 nucleotides read TGTGCCAGCAGTTTAGGGAGAAGGGAAGGGAACACTGAAGCTTTCTTT. Translation: CASSLGRREGNTEAFF. The rearrangement uses TRBV27 and TRBJ1-1; D is unclear. The V gene lost 2 bases and the J gene lost 1 base, with 14 bases spanning the gap. The CDR3 runs to 16 residues. The germline V gene encodes CDR1 MNHEY and CDR2 SMNVEV (reference sequence).

The chain uses TRBV6-1 and TRBJ2-2; TRBD1 agrees at 9 bases. V shed 2 bases and J 4 bases; nucleotides not matched to a gene: 8. This CDR3 has 17 amino acids. Germline V gene data show CDR1 as MNHNS and CDR2 as SASEGT. The CDR3 protein is CASSELGTGLFTGELFF. As DNA, the CDR3 is TGTGCCAGCAGTGAACTTGGGACAGGGCTCTTCACCGGGGAGCTGTTTTTT.

This chain links TRBV11-2 with TRBJ2-2; D unresolved. From germline, CDR1 is SGHAT and CDR2 FQNNGV. Trimming pared 1 base from V and 4 bases from J, leaving 13 bases between. The CDR3 totals 16 residues. This CDR3 is CASSLVWPESTGELFF. The CDR3 DNA sequence: TGTGCCAGCAGCTTAGTGTGGCCGGAAAGCACCGGGGAGCTGTTTTTT.

The V gene is TRBV5-4, the J gene TRBJ2-7; 10 bases are a match to TRBD2. The length of the CDR3 is 17 residues. Trimming removed 0 bases from V and 2 bases from J; junction bases left unmatched: 8. Germline V CDR1 and CDR2: SGHNT, YYREEE (reference sequence). CDR3 in amino acids: CASSLESLAGETYEQYF. As DNA, the CDR3 is TGTGCCAGCAGCTTGGAAAGTCTAGCGGGGGAAACCTACGAGCAGTACTTC. The variable domain in full, with the rest retrieved from reference TRBV5-4 and TRBJ2-7, is ETGVTQSPTHLIKTRGQQVTLRCSSQSGHNTVSWYQQALGQGPQFIFQYYREEENGRGNFPPRFSGLQFPNYSSELNVNALELDDSALYLCASSLESLAGETYEQYFGPGTRLTVT.

J is TRBJ2-7 and V is TRBV7-6; the match to TRBD1 covers 7 bases. There are 18 residues in the CDR3. V trimming: 0 bases; J trimming: 5 bases; junction bases outside the gene matches: 16. From germline, CDR1 is SGHVS and CDR2 FNYEAQ. The CDR3 DNA is TGTGCCAGCAGCTTAGCGACATTCCGGGACAGAGGATCGAACGAGCAGTACTTC. Amino acid sequence: CASSLATFRDRGSNEQYF.

The chain carries TRBV28 and TRBJ2-1; D uncertain. Germline lookup yields CDR1 MDHEN and CDR2 SYDVKM. The CDR3 length is 12 residues. The V end was cut by 3 bases, the J end by 9 bases, with 9 bases between. The CDR3: CASSLGRLEQFF. CDR3 sequence (DNA): TGTGCCAGCAGTTTGGGTCGGCTTGAGCAGTTCTTC.

The J gene is TRBJ2-7, the V gene TRBV29-1; 9 positions agree with TRBD1. In germline, CDR1 is SQVTM, CDR2 ANQGSEA. The trim removed 6 bases at V and 6 bases at J, leaving 6 bases unmatched. CDR3 length: 12 amino acids. CDR3 bases: TGCAGCGTGACCGGACAGGGGTCCGAGCAGTACTTC. It translates to CSVTGQGSEQYF.

V gene TRBV27 combines with J gene TRBJ1-2; TRBD1 is a possible D gene (6 bases). The CDR3 sequence is 14 residues long. Germline V lookup: CDR1 MNHEY, CDR2 SMNVEV (reference sequence). V was clipped by 0 bases and J by 6 bases, with 11 bases between them. The DNA for the CDR3 is TGTGCCAGCAGTTTATCGGGGGCTTGGGATGGCTACACCTTC. Its translation is CASSLSGAWDGYTF.

The chain joins TRBV19 to TRBJ1-1; no reliable D call. Germline CDR1 reads LNHDA; CDR2 reads SQIVND (reference sequence). This CDR3 has 12 residues. V was cut by 11 bases and J by 3 bases, with 13 bases left in between. The CDR3 DNA is TGTGCCTCCAAGTCGGGTGACACTGAAGCTTTCTTT. It encodes CASKSGDTEAFF.

Concerning this clone: Other DNA sequences from this sample encode an identical CDR3 as well. The rearrangement uses TRBV25-1 and TRBJ1-1; no clear D gene. The CDR3 length is 11 residues. Per germline, CDR1 MGHDK and CDR2 SYGVNS. The germline V and J ends were trimmed by 5 bases and 2 bases, with 3 bases remaining between them. As DNA, the CDR3 is TGTGCCAGCAGTCCAAACACTGAAGCTTTCTTT. Protein: CASSPNTEAFF.

The CDR3: CASSLGRDTDTQYF. The CDR3, as DNA: TGTGCCAGCAGCTTAGGCAGGGACACAGATACGCAGTATTTT. The chain uses TRBV13 and TRBJ2-3, with D tentatively TRBD1 (5 bases). The CDR3 contains 14 residues. CDR1 PRHDT and CDR2 FYEKMQ come from the germline V gene (reference sequence). Trimming cost V 0 bases and J 2 bases, with 6 bases left between them.

This clone was found once. The chain recombines TRBV5-4 with TRBJ2-5; D unresolved. Trimming stripped 1 base from V and 1 base from J, with 5 bases between. The germline gives CDR1 SGHNT, CDR2 YYREEE (reference sequence). This CDR3 contains 13 residues. DNA of the CDR3: TGTGCCAGCAGCTTGAGGAGCCAAGAGACCCAGTACTTC. Translated, it gives CASSLRSQETQYF.